The T cell receptor (beta chain) described here comes from a study of identical twins (TCRdb year 2016). General notes on the study: To test whether fetal clonotypes persist, the study used deep sequencing on TCR alpha and beta repertoires from monozygotic twins, unrelated adults of various ages, and cord blood. To rule out contamination, replicate twin experiments were performed at different times with different library preparation protocols.

Library method: 5' RACE. These reads were obtained on an Illumina HiSeq 2000. A universal primer binding site was introduced by template switching, and a unique molecular identifier was present in the final cDNA, enabling accurate counting of TCR cDNA molecules. First-strand cDNA for TCR alpha and beta chains was synthesized from specific primers in the conserved constant-segment region. To control for contamination, every cDNA library was double barcoded, receiving both a SMART-Mk sample barcode and Illumina barcodes. TruSeq adapter sequences, together with Illumina sample barcodes, were added in two successive PCR steps. TCR alpha and beta cDNA libraries were sequenced on the Illumina HiSeq platform with custom primers. On the authors' methods: MiGEC was used to process raw reads and extract unique molecular identifiers, and MiXCR was used to find CDR3 positions. Recombination models were inferred per individual with the repgenHMM and IGoR tools using an EM algorithm. The analysis of shared clonotypes was done with the tcR package in R, with sharing normalized by the product of cloneset sizes. To study raw recombination free of thymic and clonal selection effects, out-of-frame nonproductive sequences were analyzed. The raw public data were reprocessed by TCRdb itself: fastp quality trimming at Q25, MiXCR clonotype calling, in-frame beta chains only. One record per CDR3 amino acid sequence lists the most common genes and DNA. These V and J calls rely on TCRdb rather than the paper's analysis. This sample gives fewer than 350,000 distinct CDR3 sequences in total; less than 9% of them show up just once. In total, the top ten clones hold about 2.1% of the sample.

Remarks on this clonotype: Its recognized antigen is unknown. One base away there is no much larger clone; base qualities are not given.

The research as a whole found: The excess sharing between twins in beta out-of-frame sequences was weaker because fewer shared sequences reduced the signal-to-noise ratio. Abundant cord blood beta clonotypes carried fewer insertions; young adult naive repertoires showed a weaker similar trend, while memory repertoires showed none. Out-of-frame TCR alpha sequences shared between twins showed an excess of low generation-probability sequences compared with coincidental sharing between unrelated individuals. Zero-insertion analyses could be partly confounded by invariant T cells such as MAIT and iNKT, although diverse VJ usage argued against such confounding for most clonotypes. Because the same donors could not be followed over many years, the conclusions depended on cross-sectional statistical analysis. Recombination models systematically underestimated out-of-frame TCR alpha sharing in monozygotic twins but agreed with sharing between unrelated individuals.

Every donor in the study was a healthy Caucasian. The twin cohort comprised three pairs of female monozygotic twins, all aged roughly 18 to 29 years. Miltenyi CD45RO+ enrichment and human naive T-cell isolation kits were used to isolate memory (CD45RO+) and naive T cells from PBMC. The sample was also linked to a second study, of yellow fever vaccine responses in identical twins. From the second report: The authors reported that the T cell response to vaccination in identical twins appeared partly convergent and partly personalized. In identical twins, the study followed T cell clones that responded to the vaccine with precision.

Specimen: memory (CD45RO+) T cells sorted from blood. Read against the paper, the sample's cell subset or site label means: CD45RO+ enriched T cells. This clonotype was sampled from a woman younger than 30 in good health.

The nucleotide sequence reads TGTGCCAGCAGCTTGTACCCAGGGTTTACCTACAATGAGCAGTTCTTC. Translated, this gives CASSLYPGFTYNEQFF. The chain joins TRBV5-5 to TRBJ2-1; a tentative D call is TRBD1 (5 bases match). The CDR3, cysteine through phenylalanine, is 16 amino acids long. Of the read, only the CDR3 DNA is kept; its 48 bases are in frame from base 1. Cut back by 1 base and 2 bases, the V and J ends lie 13 bases apart. CDR1 and CDR2 (SGHKS, YYEKEE) derive from the germline V gene (reference sequence).